The 24 T cell receptor beta chains reported below all come from one sample, sequenced in a study of CD8+ T cells in alopecia areata. cDNA prepared by RNA extraction and subsequent reverse transcription served as the template for sequencing. Method: immunoSEQ multiplex PCR; TCRdb's copy keeps in-frame clones and lacks some. The table records about 110,000 clones, 50% to 60% of them present only once. Specimen: NKG2D-low CD8+ T cells sorted from blood. The receptors shown here come from a human donor with alopecia areata.

The rearrangement links TRBV13 to TRBJ1-2; the D gene is possibly TRBD1 (5 bases). CDR1 is PRHDT and CDR2 is FYEKMQ in the germline V gene (reference sequence). The CDR3 is made up of 14 amino acids. V was cut by 5 bases and J by 3 bases, with 13 bases left in between. The CDR3 sequence is CASSRGEGHYGYTF. In nucleotides, the CDR3 is TGTGCCAGCAGCCGAGGAGAGGGGCACTATGGCTACACCTTC.

This chain links TRBV11-2 with TRBJ2-5; unclear D gene. This CDR3 comprises 12 residues. Deletions cut 5 bases from V and 0 bases from J, with 4 bases between. Germline V gene data show CDR1 as SGHAT and CDR2 as FQNNGV. This CDR3 reads CASSRYQETQYF. CDR3 in DNA: TGTGCCAGCAGCCGGTACCAAGAGACCCAGTACTTC.

This clone was seen a single time. The chain carries TRBV7-8 and TRBJ2-7; D is ambiguous. CDR1 is SGHVS, CDR2 FQNEAQ, per germline. The CDR3 consists of 14 residues. Trimming stripped 5 bases from V and 3 bases from J, with 14 bases between. The DNA for the CDR3 is TGTGCCAGCAGCATAAGCCCGTCGGGCTACGAGCAGTACTTC. It yields the protein CASSISPSGYEQYF. The variable domain in full, with the rest retrieved from reference TRBV7-8 and TRBJ2-7, is GAGVSQSPRYKVAKRGQDVALRCDPISGHVSLFWYQQALGQGPEFLTYFQNEAQLDKSGLPSDRFFAERPEGSVSTLKIQRTQQEDSAVYLCASSISPSGYEQYFGPGTRLTVT.

This clone has just a few counts. J is TRBJ2-7 and V is TRBV29-1; TRBD1 agrees at 8 bases. CDR1 and CDR2 from the germline V gene are SQVTM and ANQGSEA. The junction had 4 bases not matched to a gene; V was cut back by 4 bases and J by 2 bases. This CDR3 has 13 residues. In DNA form, the CDR3 reads TGCAGCGTTGGACAGGGGCCCACCTACGAGCAGTACTTC. Encoded protein: CSVGQGPTYEQYF.

This clone was counted only a few times. The rearrangement joins TRBV27 to TRBJ1-1; D may be TRBD1 (6 bases). Trimming cost V 9 bases and J 5 bases, with 28 bases left between them. In germline, CDR1 is MNHEY, CDR2 SMNVEV (reference sequence). The CDR3 consists of 17 residues. The CDR3 loop reads CASRDIGGGRLETEAFF. CDR3 nucleotides: TGTGCCAGTAGGGATATCGGAGGGGGGCGGCTGGAAACTGAAGCTTTCTTT.

Here the CDR3 reads CASSGETGELFF. DNA for the CDR3: TGTGCCAGCAGCGGAGAAACCGGGGAGCTGTTTTTT. The genes are TRBV9 and TRBJ2-2; D ambiguous. Trimming left V 3 bases short and J 5 bases short, with 5 bases between. The CDR3 loop spans 12 amino acids. Per germline, CDR1 SGDLS and CDR2 YYNGEE. Full variable domain (remainder filled in from reference TRBV9 and TRBJ2-2): DSGVTQTPKHLITATGQRVTLRCSPRSGDLSVYWYQQSLDQGLQFLIQYYNGEERAKGNILERFSAQQFPDLHSELNLSSLELGDSALYFCASSGETGELFFGEGSRLTVL.

The J gene is TRBJ2-3, the V gene TRBV9; D remains ambiguous. Germline values: CDR1 SGDLS, CDR2 YYNGEE. The CDR3 consists of 16 residues. V was trimmed by 4 bases and J by 0 bases, leaving 15 bases between them. CDR3 DNA sequence: TGTGCCAGCAGCTTTAGACTTAAAACTAGCACAGATACGCAGTATTTT. It is translated as CASSFRLKTSTDTQYF.

This clone was seen only a few times. The rearrangement uses TRBV2 and TRBJ2-1; 8 bases are shared with TRBD2. Trimming took 8 bases from V and 5 from J; bases not matched to a gene: 8. This CDR3 is 14 amino acids long. Germline assignment: CDR1 SNHLY and CDR2 FYNNEI. The CDR3: CASRTAGGHNEQFF. CDR3 DNA sequence: TGTGCCAGCCGAACGGCGGGAGGCCACAATGAGCAGTTCTTC.

The count of this clone is one. The V and J genes are TRBV9 and TRBJ2-1, with a possible D match to TRBD2 (7 bases). The CDR3 is 14 residues long. V shed 0 bases and J shed 6 bases, with 10 bases lying between them. The V gene's germline CDR1 is SGDLS and CDR2 YYNGEE. The CDR3 DNA reads as TGTGCCAGCAGCGTAGGGGGGGGCCCCAATGAGCAGTTCTTC. Translated: CASSVGGGPNEQFF.

This clone appeared a single time. The DNA for the CDR3 is TGCGCCAGCAGCTTGAATCGGCGGGAGGTCCAAGAGACCCAGTACTTC. It yields the protein CASSLNRREVQETQYF. V is TRBV5-1 and J is TRBJ2-5; 8 bases align to TRBD2. CDR3 length equals 16 residues. From germline, CDR1 is SGHRS and CDR2 YFSETQ. Germline trimming cut 1 base from V and 1 base from J; bases unmatched to any gene: 6.

This clone has just a few counts. The DNA for the CDR3 is TGCGCCAGCAGCTCGACCGGTCGGGTTGGAAACACCATATATTTT. Translating gives CASSSTGRVGNTIYF. The chain combines TRBV5-1 with TRBJ1-3, with no clear D. The CDR3 covers 15 residues. Trimming cost V 3 bases and J 3 bases, with 13 bases left between them. Germline loops: CDR1 SGHRS, CDR2 YFSETQ. The variable domain in full, completed from reference TRBV5-1 and TRBJ1-3, reads KAGVTQTPRYLIKTRGQQVTLSCSPISGHRSVSWYQQTPGQGLQFLFEYFSETQRNKGNFPGRFSGRQFSNSRSEMNVSTLELGDSALYLCASSSTGRVGNTIYFGEGSWLTVV.

V is TRBV2 and J is TRBJ2-4; D uncertain. Per the germline V gene, CDR1 is SNHLY and CDR2 is FYNNEI. V was pared by 8 bases and J by 3 bases, with 5 bases between. The CDR3 sequence is 11 residues long. CDR3 region: CASRVKNIQYF. The DNA for the CDR3 is TGTGCCAGCCGGGTCAAAAACATTCAGTACTTC.

This clone was picked up one time. CDR3 amino acids: CASSSSVYEQYF. The CDR3 nucleotides read TGTGCCAGCAGTTCGTCCGTTTACGAGCAGTACTTC. The genes are TRBV27 and TRBJ2-7, with D hard to call. Trimming left V 4 bases short and J 4 bases short, with 8 bases between. The CDR3 has 12 amino acids. In germline, CDR1 is MNHEY, CDR2 SMNVEV (reference sequence).

This sequence joins TRBV5-1 and TRBJ2-7; D is unresolved. Trimming cost V 1 base and J 0 bases, with 2 bases left between them. The CDR3 length is 12 residues. The germline CDR1 and CDR2 sequences are SGHRS and YFSETQ. CDR3 protein: CASSLPSYEQYF. CDR3 bases: TGCGCCAGCAGCTTGCCCTCCTACGAGCAGTACTTC. The full variable domain, with the rest looked up from reference TRBV5-1 and TRBJ2-7, is KAGVTQTPRYLIKTRGQQVTLSCSPISGHRSVSWYQQTPGQGLQFLFEYFSETQRNKGNFPGRFSGRQFSNSRSEMNVSTLELGDSALYLCASSLPSYEQYFGPGTRLTVT.

This clone appeared a few times. The chain is built from TRBV5-6 and TRBJ2-7; D is perhaps TRBD2 (5 bases). Germline CDR1 reads SGHDT; CDR2 reads YYEEEE. This CDR3 contains 14 residues. The V end lost 0 bases, the J end lost 2 bases, and 9 bases lay between the germline ends. The chain's CDR3 is CASSLGTGAYEQYF. In DNA, the CDR3 is TGTGCCAGCAGCTTGGGGACCGGGGCCTACGAGCAGTACTTC.

This clone was observed a few times. This chain joins TRBV14 and TRBJ2-7; 8 bases map to TRBD1. The V segment lost 8 bases and the J segment 0 bases; nucleotides outside the gene matches: 3. CDR1 SGHDN and CDR2 FVKESK come from the germline V gene. This CDR3 has 13 amino acids. The CDR3 region has the DNA TGTGCCAGCGGACAGGGCCTCTCCTACGAGCAGTACTTC. Translating gives CASGQGLSYEQYF. Combining the CDR3 with reference TRBV14 and TRBJ2-7 gives the whole variable domain EAGVTQFPSHSVIEKGQTVTLRCDPISGHDNLYWYRRVMGKEIKFLLHFVKESKQDESGMPNNRFLAERTGGTYSTLKVQPAELEDSGVYFCASGQGLSYEQYFGPGTRLTVT.

This clone has only a few counts. The chain links TRBV25-1 to TRBJ1-1; 7 nucleotides agree with TRBD1. With V trimmed by 7 bases and J by 4 bases, 3 bases remained unmatched. The germline V gene encodes CDR1 MGHDK and CDR2 SYGVNS. There are 12 residues in the CDR3. CDR3 protein: CASKKGATEAFF. The CDR3, as DNA: TGTGCCAGCAAAAAGGGGGCCACTGAAGCTTTCTTT.

The chain uses TRBV14 and TRBJ2-2; no reliable D call. The germline V gene encodes CDR1 SGHDN and CDR2 FVKESK. Trimming pared 2 bases from V and 0 bases from J, leaving 4 bases between. The CDR3 totals 14 residues. The CDR3: CASSQFPNTGELFF. CDR3 nucleotides: TGTGCCAGCAGCCAATTCCCGAACACCGGGGAGCTGTTTTTT.

This clone turned up a few times. The chain is built from TRBV27 and TRBJ1-1; unclear D gene. V was pared by 5 bases and J by 1 base, with 8 bases between. Germline V gives CDR1 MNHEY, CDR2 SMNVEV (reference sequence). This CDR3 is 13 amino acids long. The CDR3 sequence: CASSNGPNTEAFF. In DNA form, the CDR3 reads TGTGCCAGCAGTAACGGCCCGAACACTGAAGCTTTCTTT.

V usage is TRBV5-1 and J usage is TRBJ2-3; possibly TRBD2 for D (6 bases). CDR1 and CDR2 (germline): SGHRS, YFSETQ. V was shortened by 2 bases and J by 4 bases, with 17 bases between the two germline ends. CDR3 length equals 16 residues. DNA of the CDR3: TGCGCCAGCAGCTTCGGGGGAGTTGAGCCGGCAGATACGCAGTATTTT. As protein: CASSFGGVEPADTQYF.

The chain combines TRBV7-9 with TRBJ2-3, with 10 bases matching TRBD2. The V segment lost 5 bases and the J segment 2 bases; nucleotides outside the gene matches: 10. The V gene's germline CDR1 is SEHNR and CDR2 FQNEAQ (reference sequence). The length of the CDR3 is 17 residues. This CDR3 reads CASSPREREGDTDTQYF. CDR3 DNA: TGTGCCAGCAGCCCTAGGGAGCGGGAGGGCGACACAGATACGCAGTATTTT.

The CDR3 coding sequence is TGTGCCAGCAGTGTAGGGGGCTTACGGTACGAGCAGTACTTC. It is translated as CASSVGGLRYEQYF. J is TRBJ2-7 and V is TRBV25-1, with TRBD1 matching over 7 bases. The J segment lost 4 bases and the V segment lost 4 bases, leaving 7 bases of the junction unmatched. Germline V CDR1 and CDR2: MGHDK, SYGVNS. CDR3 size: 14 residues.

This clone was counted many times. The chain carries TRBV7-9 and TRBJ2-1; the D is unclear. With 0 bases removed from V and 3 bases from J, the gap between germline ends came to 12 bases. Germline-derived CDR1 and CDR2 are SEHNR and FQNEAQ (reference sequence). The CDR3 is 16 residues long. This CDR3 is CASSLARALIYNEQFF. The CDR3 DNA reads as TGTGCCAGCAGCTTAGCGCGCGCGCTTATCTACAATGAGCAGTTCTTC. The complete variable domain, with remaining parts taken from reference TRBV7-9 and TRBJ2-1, reads DTGVSQNPRHKITKRGQNVTFRCDPISEHNRLYWYRQTLGQGPEFLTYFQNEAQLEKSRLLSDRFSAERPKGSFSTLEIQRTEQGDSAMYLCASSLARALIYNEQFFGPGTRLTVL.

The rearrangement links TRBV2 to TRBJ1-1; unclear D gene. Between the trimmed V and J ends, which lost 3 bases and 1 base, there was a span of 12 bases. The CDR3 is 15 amino acids. CDR1 and CDR2 (germline): SNHLY, FYNNEI. This chain's CDR3 is CASSDLNTSNTEAFF. Here the CDR3 DNA reads TGTGCCAGCAGTGATTTGAACACTTCGAACACTGAAGCTTTCTTT.